The source of this T cell receptor beta chain is a study of spatial heterogeneity in lung cancer. At the level of the study: Beta-chain sequences were consistently detected more often than alpha-chain sequences.

Whole-study results and caveats: Coverage of tumor T cells was estimated at approximately 7% for alpha chains and roughly 13% for beta chains. Tumor mutation count correlated with how many alpha and beta TCRs expanded intratumorally.

TCRdb ran MiXCR on the 5' RACE reads and lists one entry per CDR3 protein. The table lists about 8,100 distinct CDR3 sequences, 5% to 6.5% of them singletons. The time point was: sample taken at primary tumor resection. This CDR3 has 15 amino acids. CDR1 is SGDLS and CDR2 is YYNGEE in the germline V gene. V lost 1 base, J lost 2 bases, and 11 bases lay in between. Regarding this clonotype: Its antigen remains unidentified.

This sample comprised lung tumor tissue, obtained at surgery. The chain carries TRBV9 and TRBJ2-3; D is ambiguous. The clonotype comes from a male donor with early-stage non-small cell lung cancer. The CDR3 spells CASSVQPGPTDTQYF. CDR3 DNA sequence: TGTGCCAGCAGCGTACAACCCGGGCCCACAGATACGCAGTATTTT. Together with reference TRBV9 and TRBJ2-3, the CDR3 gives the full variable domain: DSGVTQTPKHLITATGQRVTLRCSPRSGDLSVYWYQQSLDQGLQFLIQYYNGEERAKGNILERFSAQQFPDLHSELNLSSLELGDSALYFCASSVQPGPTDTQYFGPGTRLTVL.